The following is a T cell receptor (beta chain) sequence with its context. The V end was cut by 1 base, the J end by 0 bases, with 7 bases between. CDR1 is SGHAT, CDR2 FQNNGV, per germline. This CDR3 region has 16 residues. These data originate in a study of T cell responses to AZD1222 COVID-19 vaccine. Produced via immunoSEQ multiplex PCR; TCRdb's table is partial and in-frame only. Of under 150,000 clones detected, over 75% appear once; the ten largest clones hold approximately 7.6%. This chain links TRBV11-2 with TRBJ1-6; unclear D gene. The receptor was isolated from an adult in good health. Here the sequenced sample was peripheral blood, taken on day 0 of AZD1222 vaccination. The CDR3 is CASSLARSSYNSPLHF. The CDR3 bases are TGTGCCAGCAGCTTAGCCAGGAGCTCCTATAATTCACCCCTCCACTTT.